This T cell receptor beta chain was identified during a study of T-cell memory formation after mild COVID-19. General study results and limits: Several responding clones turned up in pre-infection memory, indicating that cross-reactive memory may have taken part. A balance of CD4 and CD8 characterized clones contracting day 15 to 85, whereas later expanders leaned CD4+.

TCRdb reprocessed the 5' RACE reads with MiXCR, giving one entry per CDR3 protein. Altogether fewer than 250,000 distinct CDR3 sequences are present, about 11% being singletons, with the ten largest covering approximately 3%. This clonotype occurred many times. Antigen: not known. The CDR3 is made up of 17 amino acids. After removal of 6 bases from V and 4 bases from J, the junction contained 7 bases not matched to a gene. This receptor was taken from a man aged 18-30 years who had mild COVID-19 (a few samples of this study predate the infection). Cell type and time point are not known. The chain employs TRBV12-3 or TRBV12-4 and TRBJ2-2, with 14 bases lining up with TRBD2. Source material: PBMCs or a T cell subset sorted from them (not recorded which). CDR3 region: CASSPTSGGARTGELFF. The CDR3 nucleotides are TGTGCCAGCAGCCCGACTAGCGGGGGGGCGCGCACCGGGGAGCTGTTTTTT.